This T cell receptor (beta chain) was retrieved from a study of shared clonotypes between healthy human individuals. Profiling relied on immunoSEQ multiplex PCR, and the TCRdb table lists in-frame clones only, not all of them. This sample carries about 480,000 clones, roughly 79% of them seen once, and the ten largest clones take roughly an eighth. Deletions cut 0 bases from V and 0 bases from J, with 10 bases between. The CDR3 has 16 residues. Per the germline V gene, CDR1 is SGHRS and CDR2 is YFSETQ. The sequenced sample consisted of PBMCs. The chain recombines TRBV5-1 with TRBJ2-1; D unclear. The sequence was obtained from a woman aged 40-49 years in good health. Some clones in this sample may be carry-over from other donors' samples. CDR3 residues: CASSLGPATSYNEQFF. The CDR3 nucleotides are TGCGCCAGCAGCTTGGGTCCGGCGACCTCCTACAATGAGCAGTTCTTC.